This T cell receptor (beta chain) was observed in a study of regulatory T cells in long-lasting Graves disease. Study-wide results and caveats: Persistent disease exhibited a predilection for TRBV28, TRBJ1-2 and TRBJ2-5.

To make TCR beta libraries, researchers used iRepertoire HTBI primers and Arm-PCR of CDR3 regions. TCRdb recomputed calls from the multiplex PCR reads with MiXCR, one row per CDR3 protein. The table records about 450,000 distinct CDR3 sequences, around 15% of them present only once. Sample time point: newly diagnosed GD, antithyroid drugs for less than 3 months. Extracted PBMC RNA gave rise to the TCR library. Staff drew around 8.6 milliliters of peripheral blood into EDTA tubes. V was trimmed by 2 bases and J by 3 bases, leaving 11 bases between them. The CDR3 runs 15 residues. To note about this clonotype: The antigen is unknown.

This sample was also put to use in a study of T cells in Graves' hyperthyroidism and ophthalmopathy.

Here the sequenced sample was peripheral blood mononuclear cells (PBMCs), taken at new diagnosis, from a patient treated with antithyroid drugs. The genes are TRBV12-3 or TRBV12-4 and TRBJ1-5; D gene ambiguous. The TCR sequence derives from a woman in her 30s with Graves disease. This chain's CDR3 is CASSLRGVNNQPQHF. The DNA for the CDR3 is TGTGCCAGCAGTTTAAGAGGAGTTAACAATCAGCCCCAGCATTTT.